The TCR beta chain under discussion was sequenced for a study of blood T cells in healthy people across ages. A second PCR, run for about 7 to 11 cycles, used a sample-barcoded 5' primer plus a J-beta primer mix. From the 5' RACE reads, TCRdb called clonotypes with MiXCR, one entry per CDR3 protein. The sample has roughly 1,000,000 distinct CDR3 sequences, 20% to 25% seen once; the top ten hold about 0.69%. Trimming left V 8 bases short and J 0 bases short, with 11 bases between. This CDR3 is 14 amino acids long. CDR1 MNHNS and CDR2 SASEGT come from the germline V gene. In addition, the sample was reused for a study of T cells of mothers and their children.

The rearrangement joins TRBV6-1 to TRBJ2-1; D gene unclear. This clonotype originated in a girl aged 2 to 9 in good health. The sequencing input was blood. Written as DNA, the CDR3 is TGTGCCAGCGTGGCGGAGAGCTCCTACAATGAGCAGTTCTTC. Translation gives CASVAESSYNEQFF.